These 15 T cell receptor beta chains originate from one sample sequenced in a study of regulatory T cells in long-lasting Graves disease. Building the TCR beta libraries relied on iRepertoire HTBI primers, and CDR3 regions underwent Arm-PCR. TCRdb redid the calling of the multiplex PCR reads with MiXCR, one entry per CDR3 protein. The sample holds roughly 500,000 distinct CDR3 sequences, 12% seen once. Indicated time point: newly diagnosed GD, antithyroid drugs for less than 3 months. PBMC-extracted RNA yielded the TCR library. This sample was also put to use in a study of T cells in Graves' hyperthyroidism and ophthalmopathy.

This material consisted of peripheral blood mononuclear cells (PBMCs), taken at new diagnosis, from a patient treated with antithyroid drugs. These receptor sequences come from a woman in her 30s with Graves disease.

This clonotype showed up just a few times. V is TRBV7-8 and J is TRBJ1-1; D is uncertain. Deletions cut 5 bases from V and 1 base from J, with 11 bases between. The CDR3 runs to 14 residues. Germline CDR1 and CDR2: SGHVS and FQNEAQ. In DNA form, the CDR3 reads TGTGCCAGCAGCCCCCCACTCCCGAACACTGAAGCTTTCTTT. Translation: CASSPPLPNTEAFF.

This clonotype was seen ten or more times. The chain uses TRBV29-1 and TRBJ1-2, with TRBD1 matching over 10 bases. CDR3 length equals 14 residues. Unmatched junction bases numbered 9, after V lost 6 bases and J lost 5 bases. Germline values: CDR1 SQVTM, CDR2 ANQGSEA. The CDR3 sequence: CSVHLGDRGYGYTF. DNA of the CDR3: TGCAGCGTACACCTTGGGGACAGGGGTTATGGCTACACCTTC.

This clonotype was recorded a few times. This sequence joins TRBV7-9 and TRBJ2-7, with D maybe TRBD2 (6 bases). Germline CDR1 is SEHNR and CDR2 is FQNEAQ (reference sequence). V was shortened by 4 bases and J by 0 bases, with 10 bases between the two germline ends. This CDR3 region has 14 residues. The CDR3 region is CASSWDGSSYEQYF. In DNA form, the CDR3 reads TGTGCCAGCAGCTGGGACGGGAGCTCCTACGAGCAGTACTTC.

This rearrangement joins TRBV20-1 to TRBJ1-1; D perhaps matches TRBD1 (6 bases). The CDR3 is 15 residues long. The V and J ends lost 2 bases and 2 bases respectively, with 15 bases between them. Germline lookup yields CDR1 DFQATT and CDR2 SNEGSKA (reference sequence). The CDR3 nucleotides are TGCAGTGCTAGATCGAGGGGGTTTCTCAACACTGAAGCTTTCTTT. It yields the protein CSARSRGFLNTEAFF.

This clonotype was detected ten times or more. V gene TRBV19 combines with J gene TRBJ2-1; D is possibly TRBD2 (5 bases). Trimming stripped 7 bases from V and 3 bases from J, with 7 bases between. Germline V CDR1 and CDR2: LNHDA, SQIVND (reference sequence). The CDR3 runs to 12 residues. CDR3 DNA sequence: TGTGCCAGTATTGACTACTACAATGAGCAGTTCTTC. This gives the protein CASIDYYNEQFF.

The chain links TRBV6-1 to TRBJ1-1; D is unresolved. The CDR3 contains 15 residues. From germline, CDR1 is MNHNS and CDR2 SASEGT. V lost 1 base and J lost 1, with 10 bases in between. The CDR3 region is CASSEVPRGNTEAFF. The CDR3 region has the DNA TGTGCCAGCAGTGAAGTCCCCCGGGGGAACACTGAAGCTTTCTTT.

Notes on this clonotype: Given a far larger clone just one base away, this is likely a sequencing read error. This chain uses TRBV7-9 with TRBJ2-7; TRBD1 agrees at 9 bases. The CDR3 is 16 amino acids. Germline V lookup: CDR1 SEHNR, CDR2 FQNEAQ (reference sequence). J gave up 4 bases and V 4 bases, and 11 bases lay outside the gene matches. In nucleotides, the CDR3 is TGTGCCAGCAGCTCATTAGTCGGACAGGGGATTTACGAGCAGTACTTC. Residues: CASSSLVGQGIYEQYF.

The V gene is TRBV2, the J gene TRBJ2-6, with D possibly matching TRBD2 (7 bases). V lost 7 bases and J 2 bases, leaving 12 bases between the germline ends. Germline CDR1 and CDR2: SNHLY and FYNNEI. CDR3 size: 15 residues. CDR3 sequence: CASTRGGAGANVLTF. The CDR3, as DNA: TGTGCCAGCACCCGAGGGGGGGCTGGGGCCAACGTCCTGACTTTC.

This clonotype was seen at least ten times. The V gene is TRBV29-1, the J gene TRBJ2-3; tentative D call: TRBD2 (6 bases). The germline V gene encodes CDR1 SQVTM and CDR2 ANQGSEA. CDR3 size: 14 residues. V was clipped by 7 bases and J by 4 bases, with 18 bases between them. The CDR3 is CSGRLSWGADTQYF. The CDR3 nucleotides read TGCAGCGGCAGGTTATCTTGGGGGGCAGATACGCAGTATTTT.

This clonotype was recorded at least ten times. The chain links TRBV2 to TRBJ2-5; D possibly corresponds to TRBD2 (6 bases). Between the trimmed V and J ends, which lost 6 bases and 3 bases, there was a span of 17 bases. The CDR3 is 15 residues long. CDR1 is SNHLY and CDR2 is FYNNEI in the germline V gene. The CDR3 protein is CASRAVSSGEETQYF. The CDR3 DNA reads as TGTGCCAGCAGGGCCGTCTCATCGGGAGAAGAGACCCAGTACTTC.

This clonotype appeared a single time. The chain uses TRBV20-1 and TRBJ2-3; 7 nucleotides align to TRBD2. Germline CDR1 and CDR2: DFQATT and SNEGSKA (reference sequence). Trimming at V came to 6 bases and at J to 0 bases, leaving 12 bases not matched to a gene. The CDR3 has 16 amino acids. CDR3 amino acids: CSATHLAAASTDTQYF. CDR3 DNA sequence: TGCAGTGCAACACATCTAGCGGCCGCTAGCACAGATACGCAGTATTTT.

The sample holds many counts of this clonotype. The genes are TRBV29-1 and TRBJ2-1; 12 positions match TRBD2. The J segment lost 5 bases and the V segment lost 2 bases, leaving 13 bases of the junction unmatched. The CDR3 covers 18 residues. The germline V gene has CDR1 SQVTM and CDR2 ANQGSEA. CDR3 bases: TGCAGCGTTGAACGGGGTTGGAGACTAGCGGGAGAAGACAATGAGCAGTTCTTC. Its protein is CSVERGWRLAGEDNEQFF.

The chain carries TRBV18 and TRBJ1-1; TRBD1 matches at 8 bases. Germline lookup yields CDR1 KGHSH and CDR2 LQKENI. This CDR3 spans 14 amino acids. The V gene end was trimmed by 3 bases and the J gene end by 6 bases; junction bases not matched to a gene: 6. DNA of the CDR3: TGTGCCAGCTCACCTAGACAGGGGAGTTCTGAAGCTTTCTTT. Protein: CASSPRQGSSEAFF.

This clonotype was recorded many times. This chain links TRBV30 with TRBJ2-7; tentatively, D is TRBD2 (6 bases). Trimming shortened V by 4 bases and J by 0 bases, and 10 bases separated the two germline ends. The CDR3 has 13 amino acids. Germline values: CDR1 GTSNPN, CDR2 SVGIG (reference sequence). The CDR3 region has the DNA TGTGCCTGGAACCGCGGGACCTCCTACGAGCAGTACTTC. Translating gives CAWNRGTSYEQYF.

Only a few counts were recorded for this clonotype. The chain is built from TRBV7-6 and TRBJ2-1; TRBD1 might be the D (6 bases). Trimming cost V 3 bases and J 3 bases, with 15 bases left between them. The CDR3 is 16 amino acids. The V gene's germline CDR1 is SGHVS and CDR2 FNYEAQ. The chain's CDR3 is CASSFKPPDSYNEQFF. CDR3 in DNA: TGTGCCAGCAGCTTTAAACCCCCGGACAGCTACAATGAGCAGTTCTTC.